The present TCR beta chain was sequenced within a study of shared T cell receptors in the human thymus. CDR1 and CDR2 (germline): LNHNV, YYDKDF (reference sequence). V dropped 1 base and J dropped 4; count of bases not matched to a gene: 13. The CDR3 spans 18 residues. Method: immunoSEQ multiplex PCR; TCRdb's copy keeps in-frame clones and lacks some. This table holds hundreds of thousands of clones, about 87% found once. Another study also made use of these data, one on human thymus T cells. That source notes: Thymic and blood repertoires seemed to show skewed V and J gene use.

This receptor was identified in a boy younger than two with a congenital heart defect. Sequenced material: thymocytes. The V call is TRBV15, the J call TRBJ2-1, with 7 bases lining up with TRBD2. The CDR3 DNA reads as TGTGCCACCAGCAGAGTGCTAGCGGAGTCCCATAGGTACAATGAGCAGTTCTTC. Translating it yields CATSRVLAESHRYNEQFF.